The 30 T cell receptor beta chains in this list originate from one sample, sequenced in a study of human T cells and chemical hapten exposure. Via MiXCR, TCRdb re-called the RACE reads, giving one row per CDR3 protein. The table lists about 400,000 distinct CDR3 sequences, about 6% of them singletons. Time point reported: patch test 2, 6 weeks after DPC sensitization. Indicated treatment: therapeutic diphenylcyclopropenone sensitization with weekly scalp DPC. The input for sequencing was whole blood, taken in connection with sensitization to the hapten diphenylcyclopropenone (DPC). These receptor sequences come from a woman aged 18-30 years with alopecia areata. Some clones in this sample may be carry-over from other donors' samples.

In its sample, this clonotype was seen many times. The rearrangement links TRBV11-1 to TRBJ1-1; D is possibly TRBD1 (6 bases). The CDR3 has 13 amino acids. CDR1 is SGHAT and CDR2 is FQDESV in the germline V gene (reference sequence). V lost 5 bases to trimming and J lost 6 bases, with 13 bases between them. CDR3 loop: CASSGTGFAEAFF. CDR3 nucleotides: TGTGCCAGCAGCGGAACAGGGTTCGCTGAAGCTTTCTTT.

The rearrangement links TRBV4-3 to TRBJ2-2; TRBD2 matches 7 bases. The CDR3 covers 15 residues. V dropped 3 bases and J dropped 6; count of bases not matched to a gene: 7. In germline, CDR1 is LGHNA, CDR2 YSLEER. The CDR3 sequence: CASSHALGGSGELFF. The CDR3, as DNA: TGCGCCAGCAGCCATGCCCTGGGAGGGTCCGGGGAGCTGTTTTTT.

The chain uses TRBV10-3 and TRBJ2-1; the D gene is possibly TRBD1 (5 bases). The length of the CDR3 is 13 residues. V lost 3 bases, J lost 4 bases, and 7 bases lay in between. The germline gives CDR1 ENHRY, CDR2 SYGVKD. The CDR3 coding sequence is TGTGCCATCAGTGACAGGGTTTACAATGAGCAGTTCTTC. It yields the protein CAISDRVYNEQFF.

This clonotype has a handful of counts. The chain employs TRBV5-1 and TRBJ2-1, with D perhaps assigned TRBD1 or TRBD2 (6 bases each). This CDR3 has 16 residues. V gave up 3 bases and J gave up 8 bases, with 21 bases separating them. Germline-derived CDR1 and CDR2 are SGHRS and YFSETQ. The CDR3 DNA reads as TGCGCCAGCAGCTCCCCCGGTGGAAGGGGGGCATATGAGCAGTTCTTC. Its protein is CASSSPGGRGAYEQFF.

This rearrangement joins TRBV7-2 to TRBJ1-6; 7 nucleotides agree with TRBD1. The CDR3 loop spans 17 amino acids. V dropped 3 bases and J dropped 2; count of bases not matched to a gene: 7. Looked up from germline, CDR1 is SGHTA and CDR2 is FQGNSA. DNA for the CDR3: TGTGCCAGCAGCTTTCGTAGTGGGACAGCCTATAATTCACCCCTCCACTTT. Protein product: CASSFRSGTAYNSPLHF.

This clonotype was detected only a few times. The V and J genes are TRBV12-3 or TRBV12-4 and TRBJ2-1, with D perhaps assigned TRBD1 or TRBD2 (6 bases each). This CDR3 spans 15 amino acids. The V gene lost 5 bases and the J gene lost 6 bases, with 17 bases spanning the gap. In nucleotides, the CDR3 is TGTGCCAGCAGTCCCTATGGGGGGCCGATCAATGAGCAGTTCTTC. It translates to CASSPYGGPINEQFF.

CDR3 in amino acids: CASSLTEGNTIYF. The CDR3 DNA sequence: TGTGCCAGCAGCTTGACAGAAGGAAACACCATATATTTT. The chain carries TRBV11-1 and TRBJ1-3; D might be TRBD1 (5 bases). V shed 3 bases and J shed 4 bases, with 7 bases lying between them. The CDR3 spans 13 residues. Per the germline V gene, CDR1 is SGHAT and CDR2 is FQDESV (reference sequence). Complete variable domain (other parts from reference TRBV11-1 and TRBJ1-3): EAEVAQSPRYKITEKSQAVAFWCDPISGHATLYWYRQILGQGPELLVQFQDESVVDDSQLPKDRFSAERLKGVDSTLKIQPAELGDSAMYLCASSLTEGNTIYFGEGSWLTVV.

This clonotype has only a few counts. This chain joins TRBV20-1 and TRBJ1-6, with D tentatively TRBD1 (6 bases). CDR1 and CDR2 (germline): DFQATT, SNEGSKA (reference sequence). CDR3 size: 19 residues. V lost 0 bases, J lost 0 bases, and 18 bases lay in between. The CDR3: CSARDPGGHPSSYNSPLHF. In DNA form, the CDR3 reads TGCAGTGCTAGAGATCCTGGGGGGCACCCCAGCTCCTATAATTCACCCCTCCACTTT.

With regard to this clonotype: Its ends do not fully match the called genes, so a read error is possible. This rearrangement joins TRBV7-7 to TRBJ2-5, with 11 positions matching TRBD2. The CDR3 spans 15 residues. Germline V gives CDR1 SSHAT, CDR2 FNYEAQ (reference sequence). For the CDR3, the DNA is TGTGCTAGCAGCCTTAGCGGGGGGGCCGCGGAGACCCAGTACTTC. This sequence encodes CASSLSGGAAETQYF.

This clonotype has ten or more counts. This chain links TRBV4-3 with TRBJ2-1; 7 bases fit TRBD1. With V trimmed by 1 base and J by 7 bases, 10 bases remained unmatched. The CDR3 has 16 residues. Per germline, CDR1 LGHNA and CDR2 YSLEER. The CDR3 DNA is TGCGCCAGCAGCCAAGCAGGACAGGACGGGCGGAATGAGCAGTTCTTC. Translation: CASSQAGQDGRNEQFF.

About this clonotype itself: This may arise from a read error, as a much more abundant clone is one base away. J is TRBJ2-5 and V is TRBV6-1; no definite D call. This CDR3 is 11 amino acids long. Germline lookup yields CDR1 MNHNS and CDR2 SASEGT. V lost 7 bases and J lost 5, with 8 bases in between. The CDR3 bases are TGTGCCAGCACGGACGGGGAGACCCAGTACTTC. Protein: CASTDGETQYF.

The rearrangement uses TRBV7-2 and TRBJ1-1; perhaps TRBD1 as D (5 bases). CDR1 SGHTA and CDR2 FQGNSA come from the germline V gene. CDR3 length: 14 residues. The ends were cut back, 5 bases at V and 3 bases at J, with 13 bases in the middle. The CDR3 DNA follows: TGTGCCAGCAGCGTTCAGGGCATGGACACTGAAGCTTTCTTT. Encoded protein: CASSVQGMDTEAFF.

There are many counts of this clonotype. The chain employs TRBV4-1 and TRBJ1-1; no clear D. Trimming took 0 bases from V and 0 from J, leaving 5 bases between them. The germline V gene has CDR1 MGHRA and CDR2 YSYEKL. This CDR3 region has 14 residues. CDR3 bases: TGCGCCAGCAGCCAAGAACTTGTGAACACTGAAGCTTTCTTT. Encoded protein: CASSQELVNTEAFF.

Many counts were recorded for this clonotype. The rearrangement links TRBV6-4 to TRBJ1-5; no clear D. Germline CDR1 MRHNA, CDR2 SNTAGT. CDR3 length: 14 residues. Trimming removed 3 bases at V and 1 base at J, with 7 bases between. CDR3 in amino acids: CASSESGSNQPQHF. The CDR3, as DNA: TGTGCCAGCAGTGAATCGGGGAGCAATCAGCCCCAGCATTTT.

This clonotype was detected ten times or more. V gene TRBV7-2 combines with J gene TRBJ2-3, with D unclear. Germline values: CDR1 SGHTA, CDR2 FQGNSA. V was trimmed by 7 bases and J by 4 bases, leaving 15 bases between them. This CDR3 comprises 14 residues. CDR3 loop: CASTQPPNPDTQYF. The CDR3 DNA reads as TGTGCCAGCACACAACCACCCAATCCAGATACGCAGTATTTT. The complete variable domain, with remaining parts taken from reference TRBV7-2 and TRBJ2-3, reads GAGVSQSPSNKVTEKGKDVELRCDPISGHTALYWYRQSLGQGLEFLIYFQGNSAPDKSGLPSDRFSAERTGGSVSTLTIQRTQQEDSAVYLCASTQPPNPDTQYFGPGTRLTVL.

In its sample, this clonotype was seen many times. The chain recombines TRBV5-1 with TRBJ1-4; D is uncertain. The germline V and J ends were trimmed by 1 base and 4 bases, with 8 bases remaining between them. There are 14 residues in the CDR3. Per germline, CDR1 SGHRS and CDR2 YFSETQ. In DNA form, the CDR3 reads TGCGCCAGCAGCTTGAGGCAGAGTAATGAAAAACTGTTTTTT. Protein: CASSLRQSNEKLFF.

This clonotype occurred many times. DNA of the CDR3: TGCAGTGTTTCGGACGGTGCGAACACTGAAGCTTTCTTT. Amino acid sequence: CSVSDGANTEAFF. The gene calls are TRBV20-1 and TRBJ1-1, with D hard to call. V was shortened by 7 bases and J by 1 base, with 13 bases between the two germline ends. Germline lookup yields CDR1 DFQATT and CDR2 SNEGSKA (reference sequence). This CDR3 spans 13 amino acids.

This clonotype was recorded at least ten times. The chain joins TRBV5-1 to TRBJ2-3; 11 bases agree with TRBD1. The CDR3 consists of 17 residues. Germline CDR1 and CDR2: SGHRS and YFSETQ. Trimming cost V 2 bases and J 2 bases; bases outside gene matches: 7. CDR3 nucleotides: TGCGCCAGCAGCTTTTTTCCGGGACAGGGGGTCACAGATACGCAGTATTTT. As protein: CASSFFPGQGVTDTQYF.

The chain couples TRBV7-9 to TRBJ2-5; the D is unclear. Germline loops: CDR1 SEHNR, CDR2 FQNEAQ (reference sequence). Trimming cost V 3 bases and J 3 bases, with 8 bases left between them. CDR3 size: 13 residues. The DNA of the CDR3 is TGTGCCAGCAGCTTCTGGTTAGAAGAGACCCAGTACTTC. This sequence encodes CASSFWLEETQYF.

This clonotype was seen a handful of times. V is TRBV7-9 and J is TRBJ1-2; D is unclear. The CDR3 consists of 16 residues. Trimming pared 5 bases from V and 7 bases from J, leaving 23 bases between. Germline assignment: CDR1 SEHNR and CDR2 FQNEAQ (reference sequence). The CDR3: CASSPTPLGSLSGYTF. The CDR3 nucleotides are TGTGCCAGCAGCCCCACCCCCTTAGGATCCCTCAGTGGCTACACCTTC. Combining the CDR3 with reference TRBV7-9 and TRBJ1-2 gives the whole variable domain DTGVSQNPRHKITKRGQNVTFRCDPISEHNRLYWYRQTLGQGPEFLTYFQNEAQLEKSRLLSDRFSAERPKGSFSTLEIQRTEQGDSAMYLCASSPTPLGSLSGYTFGSGTRLTVV.

This clonotype has only a few counts. This chain joins TRBV18 and TRBJ1-5, with 10 positions matching TRBD1. V shed 3 bases and J 6 bases; nucleotides not matched to a gene: 2. There are 14 residues in the CDR3. CDR1 is KGHSH and CDR2 is LQKENI in the germline V gene. The CDR3 is CASSPRDRGQPQHF. Written as DNA, the CDR3 is TGTGCCAGCTCACCCCGGGACAGGGGTCAGCCCCAGCATTTT.

As concerns this clonotype: A junction end diverges from the germline sequence, so it may reflect a read error. The rearrangement uses TRBV10-3 and TRBJ2-3; 11 nucleotides match TRBD2. This CDR3 comprises 14 residues. Germline CDR1 reads ENHRY; CDR2 reads SYGVKD. CDR3 sequence reads: CAIRASGGTGTQYF. As DNA, the CDR3 is TGTGCCATCCGAGCTAGCGGGGGGACAGGTACGCAGTATTTT.

This clonotype was observed many times. This chain links TRBV6-2 or TRBV6-3 with TRBJ1-1; D uncertain. In germline, CDR1 is MNHEY, CDR2 SVGEGT. V was shortened by 7 bases and J by 3 bases, with 12 bases between the two germline ends. There are 13 residues in the CDR3. The CDR3 spells CASTQKGYTEAFF. Here the CDR3 DNA reads TGTGCCAGCACCCAGAAGGGTTACACTGAAGCTTTCTTT.

This clonotype was counted only a few times. The chain carries TRBV20-1 and TRBJ2-3, with 9 bases aligning to TRBD2. The trim removed 4 bases at V and 2 bases at J, leaving 4 bases unmatched. Germline V gene lookup returns CDR1 DFQATT and CDR2 SNEGSKA (reference sequence). The CDR3 length is 14 residues. The CDR3: CSAKSSGATDTQYF. CDR3 in DNA: TGCAGTGCTAAATCTAGCGGGGCCACAGATACGCAGTATTTT.

This clonotype was found a few times. The V gene is TRBV6-2 or TRBV6-3, the J gene TRBJ1-4, with D hard to call. The CDR3 has 12 amino acids. The V end lost 5 bases, the J end lost 6 bases, and 7 bases lay between the germline ends. CDR1 and CDR2 (germline): MNHEY, SVGEGT. The CDR3 region is CASSEDDEKLFF. In DNA form, the CDR3 reads TGTGCCAGCAGTGAGGATGATGAAAAACTGTTTTTT.

This clonotype was found a few times. The chain recombines TRBV20-1 with TRBJ1-2; 7 bases fit TRBD1. V was pared by 5 bases and J by 3 bases, with 6 bases of the junction left unmatched. The CDR3 runs 13 residues. CDR1 is DFQATT, CDR2 SNEGSKA, per germline (reference sequence). The CDR3 region has the DNA TGCAGTGCTCCGGACAGGAGGGACTATGGCTACACCTTC. This codes for CSAPDRRDYGYTF.

Only a few counts were recorded for this clonotype. V usage is TRBV19 and J usage is TRBJ2-7; 7 nucleotides match TRBD1. CDR3 length equals 15 residues. Trimming at V came to 7 bases and at J to 5 bases, leaving 14 bases not matched to a gene. Germline V lookup: CDR1 LNHDA, CDR2 SQIVND (reference sequence). Here the CDR3 reads CASTQGDSHGDEQYF. The CDR3 DNA sequence: TGTGCCAGTACCCAAGGGGACAGCCACGGGGACGAGCAGTACTTC.

This clonotype was picked up many times. This sequence joins TRBV12-3 or TRBV12-4 and TRBJ2-6; D gene uncertain. This CDR3 region has 15 residues. The V end lost 3 bases, the J end lost 2 bases, and 8 bases lay between the germline ends. Written as DNA, the CDR3 is TGTGCCAGCAGTTTGGTGTCGGCTGGGGCCAACGTCCTGACTTTC. Its protein is CASSLVSAGANVLTF.

The chain couples TRBV6-1 to TRBJ2-7; the match to TRBD1 covers 8 bases. J lost 4 bases, V lost 1 base, and 0 bases had no gene match. In germline, CDR1 is MNHNS, CDR2 SASEGT. There are 13 residues in the CDR3. The CDR3 loop reads CASSEDRGYEQYF. The CDR3 bases are TGTGCCAGCAGTGAAGACAGGGGGTACGAGCAGTACTTC.

In this sample, this clonotype turned up a few times. The chain couples TRBV5-1 to TRBJ2-3; D not certain. This CDR3 contains 15 residues. CDR1 is SGHRS, CDR2 YFSETQ, per germline. V was clipped by 0 bases and J by 2 bases, with 10 bases between them. Written as DNA, the CDR3 is TGCGCCAGCAGCTTGGACCGCCGCGTCACAGATACGCAGTATTTT. Its protein product is CASSLDRRVTDTQYF.